This paragraph reports one TCR beta chain. Its antigen is undetermined. Sequencing used immunoSEQ multiplex PCR; TCRdb keeps in-frame clones, though not all of them. The sample records about 140,000 clones, less than 95% being singletons. The data originate from a study of T cell responses to AZD1222 COVID-19 vaccine. Second doses that came at about 4 or about 12 weeks were put together. Study-wide findings and caveats: Repertoire samples came only from after the peak T cell response. The study found Spike-specific TCR breadth and depth rose after two AZD1222 doses. CD4 TCRs linked to vaccination spanned spike, dominating at 160-218 and 743-854.

The CDR3 runs to 11 residues. Trimming removed 6 bases at V and 5 bases at J, with 10 bases between. The germline V gene has CDR1 GTSNPN and CDR2 SVGIG (reference sequence). The sequenced sample was peripheral blood, obtained 28 days after the second AZD1222 dose. The clonotype originates from an adult who received the AZD1222 COVID-19 vaccine. J is TRBJ1-2 and V is TRBV30, with D perhaps TRBD1 (6 bases). The CDR3 is CACGQGYGYTF. In nucleotides, the CDR3 is TGTGCCTGTGGGCAGGGGTATGGCTACACCTTC.